What follows is one T cell receptor beta chain and its context. What it recognizes is unknown. This sample was included in a study of cytomegalovirus exposure and HLA in healthy donors. Overall study results and limits: One later analysis reportedly identified an Asian-associated ancestry cluster that showed fewer N-insertions than the 666-donor mean.

The CDR3 is 15 residues long. Germline V lookup: CDR1 SGHDT, CDR2 YYEEEE. With 4 bases clipped from V and 1 base from J, the junction kept 6 bases outside the gene matches. The PCR was carried out with 60 Vbeta primers and 13 Jbeta primers. Clones were read by immunoSEQ multiplex PCR, and TCRdb kept only the in-frame ones, dropping some. The table records 250,000 to 300,000 clones, approximately 91% of them present only once. The chain joins TRBV5-6 to TRBJ2-7, with 9 bases fitting TRBD2. This TCR came from a girl between 2 and 10 years old in good health and CMV-seronegative. Specimen: PBMCs. The CDR3: CASSGAGGISYEQYF. The CDR3 coding sequence is TGTGCCAGCAGCGGAGCGGGAGGCATATCCTACGAGCAGTACTTC.